This T cell receptor beta chain emerged from a study of cytomegalovirus exposure and HLA in healthy donors (dated by TCRdb to between 2016 and 2019). Describing the broader study: According to a later analysis, the roughly 120 validation repertoires were produced on the same platform as the approximately 620 repertoires of the first cohort. In addition to the first cohort of 666 subjects, a separate validation cohort of 130 or so different subjects was used. To predict cytomegalovirus infection status, the study combined high-throughput TCR immunosequencing, statistical association of individual TCRs with disease status, and machine learning. The study aimed to test whether signatures of past pathogen exposure could be identified by cataloging public T cell receptors.

The donors belonged to the validation cohort of roughly 120 subjects, which was separate from the roughly 670-subject first cohort. To prepare the library, the immunoSEQ multiplex PCR assay was applied. In the source study's methods: A statistical classification framework was built for diagnosing cytomegalovirus status from the catalog of TCR beta chain sequences. TCRdb obtained this table from immuneACCESS and retained in-frame rearrangements with V and J assigned. These tables miss some clones; where compared with another copy, unresolved V genes account for less than half of the shortfall, and the remainder is unexplained. For V, J and clone size, that table is used; D and trimming come from the DNA. The sample table holds some 140,000 clones, of which about 80% were seen once. The top ten clonotypes cover 25% to 30% of the sample. Reading the germline V gene gives CDR1 SQVTM and CDR2 ANQGSEA. The CDR3 runs 15 amino acids, cysteine and phenylalanine included. Only the CDR3 DNA stays, 45 bases, in frame from base 1. V is pruned by 5 bases and J by 5 bases, leaving 7 bases of the junction without a gene match.

The research as a whole found: Cytomegalovirus status was reported to be diagnosed by the classifier with high specificity and sensitivity in both the original and validation cohorts. It was suggested by the authors that the approach could potentially be generalized to other disease states and immunological phenotypes. All 120 or so repertoires were used to score co-occurrence in the validation cohort in a later analysis, because that analysis had no HLA typing for the cohort. While some public TCRs were present in many individuals, most TCR sequences turned up only very rarely across donors. A later analysis found that TCRs clustered in the first cohort also tended to co-occur in the approximately 120 validation repertoires, with more than 90% of cluster scores above 0. A total of 150 or so TCR beta chains were listed by the study as associated with cytomegalovirus. In vitro tests confirmed that a few of the cytomegalovirus-associated TCR beta chains recognize cytomegalovirus antigens.

This clone was counted once. This clone's antigen is unknown. One base away there is no much larger clone; base qualities are not given. The chain is made from TRBV29-1 and TRBJ1-6; 9 central bases correspond to TRBD1. This sequence was found in a man in his thirties or forties in good health and CMV-seropositive. The sequencing sample was made of PBMCs. The DNA sequence is given as TGCAGCGTTAAGAAGGACAGGGGCAATAATTCACCCCTCCACTTT. Translated, this is CSVKKDRGNNSPLHF.